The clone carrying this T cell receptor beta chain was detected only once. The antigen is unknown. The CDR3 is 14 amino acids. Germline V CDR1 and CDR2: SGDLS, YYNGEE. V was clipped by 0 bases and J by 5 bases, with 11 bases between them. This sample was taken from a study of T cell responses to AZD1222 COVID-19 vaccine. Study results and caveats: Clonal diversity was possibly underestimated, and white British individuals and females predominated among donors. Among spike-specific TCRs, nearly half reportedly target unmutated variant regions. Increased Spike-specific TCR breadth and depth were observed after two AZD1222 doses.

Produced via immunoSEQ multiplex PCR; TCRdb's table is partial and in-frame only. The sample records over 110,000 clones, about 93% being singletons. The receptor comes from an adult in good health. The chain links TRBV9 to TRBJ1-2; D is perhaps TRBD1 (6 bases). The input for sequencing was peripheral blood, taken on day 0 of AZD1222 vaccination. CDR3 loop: CASSVGAGQYGYTF. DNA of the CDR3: TGTGCCAGCAGCGTAGGGGCTGGACAGTATGGCTACACCTTC.